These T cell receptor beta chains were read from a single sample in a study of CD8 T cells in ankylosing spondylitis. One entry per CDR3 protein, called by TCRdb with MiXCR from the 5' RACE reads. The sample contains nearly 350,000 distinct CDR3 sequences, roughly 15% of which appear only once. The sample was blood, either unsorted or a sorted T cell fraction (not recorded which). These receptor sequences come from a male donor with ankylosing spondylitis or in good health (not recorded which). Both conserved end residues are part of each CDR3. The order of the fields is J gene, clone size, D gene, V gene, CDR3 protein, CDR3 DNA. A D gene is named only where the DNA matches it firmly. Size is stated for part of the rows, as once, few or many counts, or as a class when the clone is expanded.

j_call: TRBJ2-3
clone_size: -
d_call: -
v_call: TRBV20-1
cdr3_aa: CSADMGFTDTQYF
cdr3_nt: TGCAGTGCTGACATGGGGTTCACAGATACGCAGTATTTT

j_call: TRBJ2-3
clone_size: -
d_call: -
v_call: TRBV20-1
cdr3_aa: CSARILASTDTQYF
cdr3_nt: TGCAGTGCTAGAATTCTAGCGAGCACAGATACGCAGTATTTT

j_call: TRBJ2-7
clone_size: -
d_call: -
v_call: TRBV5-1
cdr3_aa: CASSPRQDYEQYF
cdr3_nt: TGCGCCAGCAGCCCGAGACAGGACTACGAGCAGTACTTC

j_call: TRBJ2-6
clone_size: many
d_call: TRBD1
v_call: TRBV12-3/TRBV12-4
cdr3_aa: CASSPGGGANVLTF
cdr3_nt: TGTGCCAGCAGCCCAGGGGGTGGGGCCAACGTCCTGACTTTC

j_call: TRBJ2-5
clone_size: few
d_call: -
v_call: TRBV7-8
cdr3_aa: CASSLARVRQETQYF
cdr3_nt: TGTGCCAGCAGCTTAGCGCGCGTACGCCAAGAGACCCAGTACTTC

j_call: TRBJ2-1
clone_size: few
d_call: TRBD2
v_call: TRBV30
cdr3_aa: CAWSSGISYNEQFF
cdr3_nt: TGTGCCTGGAGTAGCGGGATCTCCTACAATGAGCAGTTCTTC

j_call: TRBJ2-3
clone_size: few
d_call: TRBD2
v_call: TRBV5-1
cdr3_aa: CASSLTGTRRDTQYF
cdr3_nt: TGCGCCAGCAGCTTAACCGGGACTAGAAGAGATACGCAGTATTTT

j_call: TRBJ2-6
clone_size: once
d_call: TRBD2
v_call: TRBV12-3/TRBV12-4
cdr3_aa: CASCLRSTSGNSGANVLTF
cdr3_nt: TGTGCCAGCTGTTTGAGATCGACTAGCGGAAACTCTGGGGCCAACGTCCTGACTTTC

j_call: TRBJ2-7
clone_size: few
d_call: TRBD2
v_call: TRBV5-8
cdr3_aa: CASSPSGLSSYEQYF
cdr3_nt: TGTGCCAGCAGCCCTAGCGGACTCAGCTCCTACGAGCAGTACTTC

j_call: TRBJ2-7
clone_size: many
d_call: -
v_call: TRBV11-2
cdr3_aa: CASSFGQAFYEQYF
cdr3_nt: TGTGCCAGCAGCTTTGGGCAGGCCTTCTACGAGCAGTACTTC

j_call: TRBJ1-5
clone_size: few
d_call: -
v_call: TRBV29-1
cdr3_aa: CAGGGRGNQPQHF
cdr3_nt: TGCGCGGGCGGGGGCCGTGGAAATCAGCCCCAGCATTTT

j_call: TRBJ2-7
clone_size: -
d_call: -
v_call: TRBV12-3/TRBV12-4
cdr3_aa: CASTTGRWKQYF
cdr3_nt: TGTGCCAGCACTACGGGAAGGTGGAAGCAGTACTTC

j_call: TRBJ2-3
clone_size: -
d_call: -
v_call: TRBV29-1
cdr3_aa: CSIDRGLRTDTQYF
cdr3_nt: TGCAGCATTGACCGGGGGCTACGCACAGATACGCAGTATTTT

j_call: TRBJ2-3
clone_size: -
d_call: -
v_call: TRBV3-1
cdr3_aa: CASRGGLGDTQYF
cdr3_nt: TGTGCCAGCAGGGGGGGGCTTGGAGATACGCAGTATTTT

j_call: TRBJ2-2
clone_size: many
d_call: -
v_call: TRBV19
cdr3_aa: CASKGTGELFF
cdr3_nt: TGTGCCAGTAAAGGGACCGGGGAGCTGTTTTTT

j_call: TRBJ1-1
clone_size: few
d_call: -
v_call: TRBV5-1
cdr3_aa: CASSATGHTEAFF
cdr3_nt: TGCGCCAGCAGCGCCACAGGACACACTGAAGCTTTCTTT

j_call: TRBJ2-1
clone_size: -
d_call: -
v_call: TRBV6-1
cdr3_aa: CASSRQGGDEQFF
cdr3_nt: TGTGCCAGCAGTCGACAGGGCGGGGATGAGCAGTTCTTC

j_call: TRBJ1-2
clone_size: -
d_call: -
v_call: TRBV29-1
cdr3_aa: CSVESGYGYTF
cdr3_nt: TGCAGCGTTGAAAGTGGTTATGGCTACACCTTC

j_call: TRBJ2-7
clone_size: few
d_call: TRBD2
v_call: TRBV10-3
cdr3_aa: CAISAPGLAYYEQYF
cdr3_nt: TGTGCCATCAGCGCTCCGGGACTAGCCTACTACGAGCAGTACTTC

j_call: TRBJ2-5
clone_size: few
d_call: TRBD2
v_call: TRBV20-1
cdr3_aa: CSVQGLVGPPAETQYF
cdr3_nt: TGCAGTGTTCAAGGACTAGTCGGTCCCCCGGCGGAGACCCAGTACTTC

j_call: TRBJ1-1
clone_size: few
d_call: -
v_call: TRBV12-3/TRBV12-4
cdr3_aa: CASSLEWRKNTEAFF
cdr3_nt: TGTGCCAGCAGTTTAGAGTGGCGGAAGAACACTGAAGCTTTCTTT

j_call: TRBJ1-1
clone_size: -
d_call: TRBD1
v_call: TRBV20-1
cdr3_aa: CSASIQGATEAFF
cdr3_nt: TGCAGTGCTAGTATCCAGGGGGCCACTGAAGCTTTCTTT

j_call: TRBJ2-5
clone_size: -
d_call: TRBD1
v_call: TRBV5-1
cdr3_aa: CASSSGTGHKETQYF
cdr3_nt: TGCGCCAGCAGCTCCGGGACAGGGCATAAAGAGACCCAGTACTTC

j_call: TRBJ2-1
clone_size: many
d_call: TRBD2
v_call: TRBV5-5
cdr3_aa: CASSFGLAAYNEQFF
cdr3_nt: TGTGCCAGCAGCTTCGGCCTAGCGGCCTACAATGAGCAGTTCTTC

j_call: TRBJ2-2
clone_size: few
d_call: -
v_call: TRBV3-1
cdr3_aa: CASSQYGTFTGELFF
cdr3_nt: TGTGCCAGCAGCCAATACGGAACCTTCACCGGGGAGCTGTTTTTT

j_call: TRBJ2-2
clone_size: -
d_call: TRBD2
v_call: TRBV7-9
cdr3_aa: CASSPASGSVAGELFF
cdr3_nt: TGTGCCAGCAGCCCAGCTAGCGGGAGTGTTGCCGGGGAGCTGTTTTTT

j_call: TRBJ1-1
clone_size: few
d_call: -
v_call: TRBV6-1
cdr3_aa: CASSGERRLLTEAFF
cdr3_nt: TGTGCCAGCAGTGGGGAGAGACGGTTACTTACTGAAGCTTTCTTT

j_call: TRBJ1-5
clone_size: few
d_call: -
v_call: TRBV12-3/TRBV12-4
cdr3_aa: CASRTGVGPQHF
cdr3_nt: TGTGCCAGCAGGACCGGAGTGGGGCCCCAGCATTTT

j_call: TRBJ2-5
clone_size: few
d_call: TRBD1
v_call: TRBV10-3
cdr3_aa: CAITSGQGPQETQYF
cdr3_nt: TGTGCCATCACTTCCGGACAGGGCCCTCAAGAGACCCAGTACTTC

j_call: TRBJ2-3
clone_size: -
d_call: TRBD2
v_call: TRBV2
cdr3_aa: CAFCFERGGPGGTDTQYF
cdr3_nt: TGTGCCTTCTGTTTCGAGCGGGGGGGCCCAGGAGGCACAGATACGCAGTATTTT

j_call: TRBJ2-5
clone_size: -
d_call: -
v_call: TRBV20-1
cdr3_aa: CSARDPRGLVETQYF
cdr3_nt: TGCAGTGCTAGAGATCCCCGCGGGCTCGTCGAGACCCAGTACTTC

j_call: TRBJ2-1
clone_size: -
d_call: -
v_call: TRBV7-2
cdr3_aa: CASSLDGDVSYNEQFF
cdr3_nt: TGTGCCAGCAGCTTAGACGGGGATGTCTCCTACAATGAGCAGTTCTTC

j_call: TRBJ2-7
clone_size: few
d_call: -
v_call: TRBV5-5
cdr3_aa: CASSSLIQRSYEQYF
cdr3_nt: TGTGCCAGCAGCTCCCTAATTCAACGCTCCTACGAGCAGTACTTC

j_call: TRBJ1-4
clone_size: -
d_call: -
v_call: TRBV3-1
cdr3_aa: CASSRMGAEKLFF
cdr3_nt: TGTGCCAGCAGCCGAATGGGGGCTGAAAAACTGTTTTTT

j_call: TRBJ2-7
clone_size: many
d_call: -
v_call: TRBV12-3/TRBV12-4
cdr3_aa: CASSGFRATYEQYF
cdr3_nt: TGTGCCAGCAGTGGGTTTCGGGCCACTTACGAGCAGTACTTC

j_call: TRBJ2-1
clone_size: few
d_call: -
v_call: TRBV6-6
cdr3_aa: CASSYDAAGEQFF
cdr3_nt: TGTGCCAGCAGTTACGATGCAGCTGGTGAGCAGTTCTTC

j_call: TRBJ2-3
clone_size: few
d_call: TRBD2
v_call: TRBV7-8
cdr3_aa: CASSLAQLAGGTDTQYF
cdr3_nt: TGTGCCAGCAGCTTAGCGCAACTAGCGGGGGGCACAGATACGCAGTATTTT

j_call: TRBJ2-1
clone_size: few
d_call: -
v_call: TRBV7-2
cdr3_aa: CASSLGSGRNEQFF
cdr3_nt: TGTGCCAGCAGCTTAGGAAGCGGACGGAATGAGCAGTTCTTC

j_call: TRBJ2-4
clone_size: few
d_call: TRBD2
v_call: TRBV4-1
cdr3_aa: CASSQALAGGYLAKNIQYF
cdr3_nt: TGCGCCAGCAGCCAAGCGCTAGCGGGGGGATACTTAGCCAAAAACATTCAGTACTTC

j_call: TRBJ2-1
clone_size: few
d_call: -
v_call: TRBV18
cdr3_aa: CASSGYLGPEQFF
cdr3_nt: TGTGCCAGCTCAGGGTACTTGGGGCCTGAGCAGTTCTTC

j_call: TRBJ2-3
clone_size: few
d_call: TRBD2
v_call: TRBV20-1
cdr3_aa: CSARLSGGADTQYF
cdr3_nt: TGCAGTGCTAGACTCAGCGGGGGGGCAGATACGCAGTATTTT

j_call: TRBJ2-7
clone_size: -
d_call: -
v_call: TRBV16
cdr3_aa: CASSQLRYEQYF
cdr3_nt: TGTGCCAGCAGCCAATTAAGGTACGAGCAGTACTTC

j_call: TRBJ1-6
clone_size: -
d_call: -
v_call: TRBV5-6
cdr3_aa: CASSLGIRNSPLHF
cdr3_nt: TGTGCCAGCAGCTTGGGGATAAGAAATTCACCCCTCCACTTT

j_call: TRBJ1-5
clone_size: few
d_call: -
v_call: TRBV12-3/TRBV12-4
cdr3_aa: CASSFAQQPQHF
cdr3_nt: TGTGCCAGCAGTTTCGCACAGCAGCCCCAGCATTTT

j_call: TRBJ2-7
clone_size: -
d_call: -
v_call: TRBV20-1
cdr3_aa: CSVLRDRDSYEQYF
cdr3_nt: TGCAGTGTTCTAAGGGACCGGGACTCATACGAGCAGTACTTC

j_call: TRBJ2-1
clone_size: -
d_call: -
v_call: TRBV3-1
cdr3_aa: CACSQDRVLADYNEQFF
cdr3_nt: TGTGCCTGCAGCCAAGATCGAGTACTAGCAGATTACAATGAGCAGTTCTTC

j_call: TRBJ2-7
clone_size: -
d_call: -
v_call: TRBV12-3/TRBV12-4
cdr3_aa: CDSGRGGKSYEQYF
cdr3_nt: TGTGACAGCGGTAGGGGCGGGAAATCCTACGAGCAGTACTTC

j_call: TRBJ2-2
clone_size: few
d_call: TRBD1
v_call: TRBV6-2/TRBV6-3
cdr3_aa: CASSRPSRDSNYHGELFF
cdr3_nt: TGTGCCAGCAGCCGACCCTCCCGGGACAGTAATTACCACGGGGAGCTGTTTTTT

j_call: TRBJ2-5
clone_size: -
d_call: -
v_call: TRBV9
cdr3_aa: CASSATGQIRVETQYF
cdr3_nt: TGTGCCAGCAGCGCCACAGGGCAGATCAGGGTAGAGACCCAGTACTTC

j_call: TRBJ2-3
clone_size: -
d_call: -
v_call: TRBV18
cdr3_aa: CASSPPRRGYTDTQYF
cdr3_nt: TGTGCCAGCTCACCACCTCGACGGGGGTACACAGATACGCAGTATTTT